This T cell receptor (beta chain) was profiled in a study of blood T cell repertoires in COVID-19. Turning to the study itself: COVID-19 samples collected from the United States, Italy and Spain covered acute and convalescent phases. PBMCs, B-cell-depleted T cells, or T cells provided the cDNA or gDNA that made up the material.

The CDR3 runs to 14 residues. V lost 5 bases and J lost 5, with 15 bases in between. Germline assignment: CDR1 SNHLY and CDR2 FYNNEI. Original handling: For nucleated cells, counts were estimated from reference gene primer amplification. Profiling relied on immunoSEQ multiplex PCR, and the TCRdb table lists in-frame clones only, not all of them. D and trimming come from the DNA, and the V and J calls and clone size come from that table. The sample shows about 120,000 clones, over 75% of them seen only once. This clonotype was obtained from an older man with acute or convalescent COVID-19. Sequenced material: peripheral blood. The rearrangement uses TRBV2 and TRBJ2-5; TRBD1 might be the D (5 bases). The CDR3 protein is CASSLSRVGETQYF. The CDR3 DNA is TGTGCCAGCAGTCTAAGCAGGGTAGGCGAGACCCAGTACTTC. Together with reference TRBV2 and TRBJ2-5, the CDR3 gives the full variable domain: EPEVTQTPSHQVTQMGQEVILRCVPISNHLYFYWYRQILGQKVEFLVSFYNNEISEKSEIFDDQFSVERPDGSNFTLKIRSTKLEDSAMYFCASSLSRVGETQYFGPGTRLLVL.